Listed here are 28 T cell receptor beta chains from one sample, sequenced in a study of molecular identifiers for immune sequencing clone quantification. TCRdb called the PCR reads again in MiXCR, with one record for every CDR3 protein. The repertoire includes roughly 97,000 distinct CDR3 sequences, approximately 25% of them detected once, and about 0.94% sits in the top ten. The sequencing sample was made of naive CD8+ T cells from blood, with Jurkat cell RNA spiked in. The subset here: FACS-sorted CD8+CD4-CCR7+CD45RA+ naive T cells. These receptors all stem from a human donor in good health. Some libraries in this study had Jurkat cell RNA spiked in.

This clonotype appeared many times. The CDR3 sequence is CSARKTGGNEKLFF. In DNA form, the CDR3 reads TGCAGTGCTAGAAAAACAGGGGGCAATGAAAAACTGTTTTTT. The V and J genes are TRBV20-1 and TRBJ1-4; TRBD1 matches 9 bases. CDR3 length: 14 amino acids. The trim removed 2 bases at V and 5 bases at J, leaving 3 bases unmatched. From germline, CDR1 is DFQATT and CDR2 SNEGSKA (reference sequence).

This clonotype was detected ten times or more. This chain uses TRBV12-3 or TRBV12-4 with TRBJ2-7; 7 bases are a match to TRBD1. Trimming cost V 4 bases and J 1 base; bases outside gene matches: 10. CDR3 length equals 16 residues. The CDR3 DNA follows: TGTGCCAGCAGTTCTCACCCGACAGGGTCATCCTACGAGCAGTACTTC. Its protein product is CASSSHPTGSSYEQYF.

Notes on this clonotype: This may stem from a read error, because a much larger clone lies one nucleotide away. V gene TRBV12-3 or TRBV12-4 combines with J gene TRBJ2-7; D may be TRBD1 or TRBD2 (5 bases each). The CDR3 runs 13 residues. The V end was cut by 5 bases, the J end by 6 bases, with 14 bases between. The DNA of the CDR3 is TGTGCCAGCAGTCAAGGGACCAGCCGCGAGCAGTACTTC. It translates to CASSQGTSREQYF.

This clonotype was seen many times. The CDR3 reads CASSNRDRSTYEQYF. The CDR3 coding sequence is TGTGCCAGCAGCAACCGGGACCGGAGCACCTACGAGCAGTACTTC. The chain joins TRBV7-9 to TRBJ2-7, with D possibly called TRBD1 or TRBD2 (5 bases each). Trimming took off 5 bases at V and 2 bases at J, with 16 bases between the two ends. The length of the CDR3 is 15 residues. Germline CDR1 reads SEHNR; CDR2 reads FQNEAQ (reference sequence).

Remarks on this clonotype: Being one base from a much bigger clone, this may be a read error. This chain uses TRBV7-6 with TRBJ2-7, with 7 bases matching TRBD1. There are 12 residues in the CDR3. Germline CDR1 and CDR2: SGHVS and FNYEAQ. V was pared by 9 bases and J by 4 bases, with 6 bases of the junction left unmatched. CDR3 loop: CARSDRAYEQYF. CDR3 in DNA: TGTGCCAGAAGCGACAGGGCTTACGAGCAGTACTTC. Filled out from reference TRBV7-6 and TRBJ2-7, the complete variable domain reads GAGVSQSPRYKVTKRGQDVALRCDPISGHVSLYWYRQALGQGPEFLTYFNYEAQQDKSGLPNDRFSAERPEGSISTLTIQRTEQRDSAMYRCARSDRAYEQYFGPGTRLTVT.

On this clonotype: Being one base from a much bigger clone, this may be a read error. The chain is built from TRBV20-1 and TRBJ2-7, with 7 positions matching TRBD2. The germline V gene has CDR1 DFQATT and CDR2 SNEGSKA (reference sequence). CDR3 length equals 13 residues. The CDR3, as DNA: TGCAGTGCCCGGACTAGACTGTCCTACGAGCAGCACTTC. This gives the protein CSARTRLSYEQHF.

This clonotype was counted many times. This chain uses TRBV7-2 with TRBJ2-1; TRBD2 agrees at 13 bases. The CDR3 has 17 residues. The V and J ends lost 4 bases and 5 bases, in that order; junction bases with no gene match: 8. Looked up from germline, CDR1 is SGHTA and CDR2 is FQGNSA. The CDR3 spells CASSYAPGTSGDNEQFF. CDR3 bases: TGTGCCAGCAGCTACGCTCCCGGGACTAGCGGGGACAATGAGCAGTTCTTC.

Many counts were recorded for this clonotype. This sequence joins TRBV5-6 and TRBJ2-3; D is tentatively TRBD1 or TRBD2 (5 bases each). Trimming left V 7 bases short and J 2 bases short, with 17 bases between. The CDR3 covers 15 residues. Germline loops: CDR1 SGHDT, CDR2 YYEEEE. The CDR3 DNA reads TGTGCCAGCCGCCGCCTAGGGACGTCCACAGATACGCAGTATTTT. Protein sequence: CASRRLGTSTDTQYF.

This clonotype was seen more than once but under ten times. The chain combines TRBV28 with TRBJ1-5, with D unclear. There are 14 residues in the CDR3. V was pared by 6 bases and J by 2 bases, with 11 bases between. CDR1 MDHEN and CDR2 SYDVKM come from the germline V gene. The CDR3 region is CASREVAGNQPQHF. The CDR3 bases are TGTGCCAGCAGGGAAGTGGCCGGCAATCAGCCCCAGCATTTT. Complete variable domain (other parts from reference TRBV28 and TRBJ1-5): DVKVTQSSRYLVKRTGEKVFLECVQDMDHENMFWYRQDPGLGLRLIYFSYDVKMKEKGDIPEGYSVSREKKERFSLILESASTNQTSMYLCASREVAGNQPQHFGDGTRLSIL.

This clonotype was counted ten times or more. V gene TRBV11-2 combines with J gene TRBJ1-4; D remains unclear. This CDR3 spans 15 amino acids. V lost 5 bases and J 5 bases, leaving 15 bases between the germline ends. Germline lookup yields CDR1 SGHAT and CDR2 FQNNGV. CDR3: CASSRPGYHNEKLFF. The CDR3 nucleotides are TGTGCCAGCAGCCGGCCGGGGTACCACAATGAAAAACTGTTTTTT.

This clonotype came up many times. V is TRBV4-1 and J is TRBJ2-6; possibly TRBD1 for D (6 bases). The CDR3 runs 16 residues. V lost 2 bases to trimming and J lost 1 base, with 9 bases between them. Germline V gene sequence: CDR1 MGHRA, CDR2 YSYEKL. The CDR3 region has the DNA TGCGCCAGCAGCCAAACACAGGGTTCTGGGGCCAACGTCCTGACTTTC. Amino acid sequence: CASSQTQGSGANVLTF.

This clonotype was counted at least ten times. The chain carries TRBV4-1 and TRBJ1-4, with 8 bases fitting TRBD1. The CDR3 has 15 amino acids. Trimming removed 2 bases from V and 4 bases from J; junction bases left unmatched: 3. The germline V gene has CDR1 MGHRA and CDR2 YSYEKL. CDR3 protein: CASSQPTGVNEKLFF. CDR3 DNA: TGCGCCAGCAGCCAACCGACAGGGGTTAATGAAAAACTGTTTTTT.

The chain combines TRBV6-5 with TRBJ2-2; 8 bases match TRBD2. The CDR3 runs 18 residues. Per the germline V gene, CDR1 is MNHEY and CDR2 is SVGAGI. J lost 7 bases, V lost 4 bases, and 17 bases had no gene match. CDR3 nucleotides: TGTGCCAGCAGTTTCCGGGGTAGCGGGACGATTCTGGGCGGGGAGCTGTTTTTT. Protein sequence: CASSFRGSGTILGGELFF.

This clonotype was detected only a few times. This chain links TRBV2 with TRBJ2-3, with TRBD2 matching 11 bases. The CDR3 is 16 residues long. The germline V gene has CDR1 SNHLY and CDR2 FYNNEI. V gave up 4 bases and J gave up 3 bases; unmatched junction bases: 6. CDR3 protein: CASSVLRLAGTDTQYF. The CDR3 bases are TGTGCCAGCAGTGTATTAAGACTAGCGGGAACAGATACGCAGTATTTT.

As to this clonotype: This may come from a read error, since a much larger clone is one base off. The chain recombines TRBV5-1 with TRBJ1-1, with 7 bases lining up with TRBD1. Germline V gene lookup returns CDR1 SGHRS and CDR2 YFSETQ. The CDR3 runs to 15 residues. The CDR3: CASSSKTGLNTEASF. CDR3 coding DNA: TGCGCCAGCAGCTCGAAGACAGGGTTGAACACTGAAGCTTCCTTT.

This clonotype was seen a few times. The J gene is TRBJ2-7, the V gene TRBV6-2 or TRBV6-3, with 10 bases identical to TRBD2. CDR3 length: 15 amino acids. Germline CDR1 is MNHEY and CDR2 is SVGEGT. V lost 8 bases, J lost 2 bases, and 9 bases stayed unmatched. The DNA for the CDR3 is TGTGCCAGCCTTACGAGGCTAGCGGGAGCCTACGAGCAGTACTTC. Its translation: CASLTRLAGAYEQYF.

This clonotype appeared a few times. The chain uses TRBV27 and TRBJ1-2, with TRBD1 identical over 11 bases. This CDR3 region has 14 residues. Germline CDR1 and CDR2: MNHEY and SMNVEV (reference sequence). The junction had 3 bases not matched to a gene; V was cut back by 6 bases and J by 3 bases. The CDR3 nucleotides read TGTGCCAGCAGCGGACAGGGGGCCTACTATGGCTACACCTTC. Translation gives CASSGQGAYYGYTF.

CDR3 DNA: TGTGCCAGCAGCCACTCAGGTGCTGGAGGGCCATATGAGCAGTTCTTC. This encodes CASSHSGAGGPYEQFF. This chain uses TRBV6-5 with TRBJ2-1; the D gene is possibly TRBD2 (6 bases). The germline gives CDR1 MNHEY, CDR2 SVGAGI. The ends were cut back, 6 bases at V and 8 bases at J, with 23 bases in the middle. There are 16 residues in the CDR3.

This clonotype was observed at least ten times. This chain uses TRBV5-1 with TRBJ2-5, with a tentative D call TRBD1 (6 bases). This CDR3 spans 14 amino acids. Germline V gives CDR1 SGHRS, CDR2 YFSETQ. V was cut by 1 base and J by 6 bases, with 13 bases left in between. This CDR3 reads CASSLPDRWKTQYF. CDR3 DNA sequence: TGCGCCAGCAGCTTGCCCGACAGGTGGAAGACCCAGTACTTC.

This clonotype appeared many times. J is TRBJ1-2 and V is TRBV7-9, with a tentative D call TRBD1 (6 bases). Germline assignment: CDR1 SEHNR and CDR2 FQNEAQ (reference sequence). CDR3 length: 17 residues. Trimming took 0 bases from V and 2 from J, leaving 16 bases between them. The CDR3 DNA reads TGTGCCAGCAGCTTAGCCCACAGGGACGTGGAAAACTATGGCTACACCTTC. Residues: CASSLAHRDVENYGYTF.

This clonotype came up many times. The chain links TRBV28 to TRBJ2-3; D gene ambiguous. The germline V gene encodes CDR1 MDHEN and CDR2 SYDVKM. V lost 7 bases to trimming and J lost 5 bases, with 22 bases between them. This CDR3 is 16 amino acids long. CDR3: CASNPEAGPGRDTQYF. As DNA, the CDR3 is TGTGCCAGCAACCCAGAGGCAGGACCCGGCAGAGATACGCAGTATTTT.

This chain connects TRBV7-9 to TRBJ2-7; no clear D. Germline V gene data show CDR1 as SEHNR and CDR2 as FQNEAQ (reference sequence). The CDR3 totals 12 residues. V shed 8 bases and J shed 8 bases, with 16 bases lying between them. CDR3 amino acids: CASSVGICKQYF. DNA of the CDR3: TGTGCCAGCTCAGTAGGGATCTGCAAGCAGTACTTC.

Ten or more counts support this clonotype. This chain uses TRBV27 with TRBJ2-5, with 12 bases lining up with TRBD2. The CDR3 is made up of 18 amino acids. Germline-derived CDR1 and CDR2 are MNHEY and SMNVEV (reference sequence). V was pared by 2 bases and J by 0 bases, with 7 bases of the junction left unmatched. This CDR3 reads CASSLLAGGPLDQETQYF. CDR3 bases: TGTGCCAGCAGTTTACTAGCGGGAGGGCCCCTGGACCAAGAGACCCAGTACTTC.

As concerns this clonotype: A much larger clonotype is one base distant, so this may be a read error. The genes are TRBV2 and TRBJ2-7; the D gene could be TRBD1 or TRBD2 (5 bases each). The CDR3 runs to 14 residues. In germline, CDR1 is SNHLY, CDR2 FYNNEI. Trimming took off 4 bases at V and 2 bases at J, with 12 bases between the two ends. CDR3: CASSAVGRAYEQYF. The DNA for the CDR3 is TGTGCCAGCAGTGCTGTGGGGCGGGCCTACGAGCAGTACTTC.

This clonotype has at least ten counts. The chain has TRBV2 and TRBJ2-5; perhaps TRBD1 as D (6 bases). Per the germline V gene, CDR1 is SNHLY and CDR2 is FYNNEI. Trimming removed 3 bases from V and 1 base from J, with 9 bases in between. CDR3 length: 14 residues. CDR3 in amino acids: CASSDRTAQETQYF. CDR3 DNA: TGTGCCAGCAGTGACCGGACAGCCCAAGAGACCCAGTACTTC.

Ten or more counts support this clonotype. This chain joins TRBV28 and TRBJ2-7; D possibly uses TRBD1 or TRBD2 (6 bases each). Trimming stripped 2 bases from V and 5 bases from J, with 13 bases between. This CDR3 has 14 amino acids. Germline CDR1 reads MDHEN; CDR2 reads SYDVKM. Written as DNA, the CDR3 is TGTGCCAGCAGTTTACCAGGGGAGGTGGACGAGCAGTACTTC. It is translated as CASSLPGEVDEQYF.

In this sample, this clonotype turned up many times. This chain joins TRBV7-6 and TRBJ1-2; D uncertain. Germline V lookup: CDR1 SGHVS, CDR2 FNYEAQ. CDR3 length: 15 residues. V shed 3 bases and J shed 4 bases, with 15 bases lying between them. CDR3 loop: CASSFGPGSFYGYTF. CDR3 nucleotide sequence: TGTGCCAGCAGCTTTGGTCCAGGTTCCTTCTATGGCTACACCTTC.

The sample holds many counts of this clonotype. The chain couples TRBV4-1 to TRBJ1-1; TRBD1 aligns across 8 bases. Losses at the gene ends were 0 bases for V and 10 bases for J; bases not matched to a gene: 7. Per germline, CDR1 MGHRA and CDR2 YSYEKL. The CDR3 covers 14 residues. In DNA, the CDR3 is TGCGCCAGCAGCCAAGATATGACAGGGGAGGGAGCTTTCTTT. Protein: CASSQDMTGEGAFF.